The following is a T cell receptor beta chain sequence with its context. The data stem from a study of technical replicates of blood from a few donors. The method was immunoSEQ multiplex PCR; TCRdb's version includes in-frame clones alone and lacks a portion of them. The table has roughly 50,000 clones, around 95% seen once. This CDR3 region has 13 residues. Germline V CDR1 and CDR2: KGHSH, LQKENI. With V trimmed by 8 bases and J by 1 base, 4 bases remained unmatched. The material sequenced was PBMCs. The TCR originated in a human donor in good health. Some clones in this sample may be carry-over from other donors' samples. The chain couples TRBV18 to TRBJ1-1, with 7 bases aligning to TRBD1. This CDR3 is CASRQGRNTEAFF. CDR3 nucleotides: TGTGCCAGCCGACAGGGCAGGAACACTGAAGCTTTCTTT.